Many counts were recorded for the clone carrying this TCR beta chain. Its antigen is not identified. For repertoire sequencing, the TCR beta CDR3 regions were amplified from RNA transcripts. The library came from an HTBI-primed first-round RT-PCR and a second-round multiplex PCR. TCRdb ran MiXCR on the multiplex PCR reads and lists one entry per CDR3 protein. The data contain 340,000 or so distinct CDR3 sequences, under 20% of them singletons. Disease in donors with ophthalmopathy had moderate-to-severe activity, CAS ≥3, NOSPECS ≥4 and under 3 months' duration. Sampling more than 9 ml of fresh peripheral blood provided the PBMCs. The data are from a study of Graves' ophthalmopathy and Graves' hyperthyroidism. Study conclusions and caveats: The authors also found most expanded thyroid clonotypes above 0.001 frequency in blood.

Sequencing input: peripheral blood. The TCR sequence derives from an adult man with Graves' ophthalmopathy.

CDR3 nucleotide sequence: TGTGCCAGCAGTCCACTGACAGGGGGCTACGAGCAGTACTTC. Its translation is CASSPLTGGYEQYF. The chain joins TRBV27 to TRBJ2-7; 9 nucleotides align to TRBD1. Trimming cost V 5 bases and J 3 bases; bases outside gene matches: 5. Germline V gene sequence: CDR1 MNHEY, CDR2 SMNVEV (reference sequence). The CDR3 contains 14 residues.